This T cell receptor (beta chain) was found in a study of blood T cell repertoires in COVID-19. Profiling relied on immunoSEQ multiplex PCR, and the TCRdb table lists in-frame clones only, not all of them. Of around 200,000 clones listed, around nine tenths were seen once; the top ten hold 0.7% to 0.9%. This CDR3 is 14 amino acids long. The V gene's germline CDR1 is SGHDN and CDR2 FVKESK. Trimming removed 4 bases from V and 8 bases from J, with 15 bases in between. This rearrangement joins TRBV14 to TRBJ2-1, with D maybe TRBD1 (6 bases). The specimen was PBMCs or T cells enriched from blood (not recorded which). This receptor was taken from a woman in her late teens or twenties who had recovered from COVID-19. CDR3 bases: TGTGCCAGCAGCCGGACCCGAGGGGGAGATGAGCAGTTCTTC. Amino acids: CASSRTRGGDEQFF.